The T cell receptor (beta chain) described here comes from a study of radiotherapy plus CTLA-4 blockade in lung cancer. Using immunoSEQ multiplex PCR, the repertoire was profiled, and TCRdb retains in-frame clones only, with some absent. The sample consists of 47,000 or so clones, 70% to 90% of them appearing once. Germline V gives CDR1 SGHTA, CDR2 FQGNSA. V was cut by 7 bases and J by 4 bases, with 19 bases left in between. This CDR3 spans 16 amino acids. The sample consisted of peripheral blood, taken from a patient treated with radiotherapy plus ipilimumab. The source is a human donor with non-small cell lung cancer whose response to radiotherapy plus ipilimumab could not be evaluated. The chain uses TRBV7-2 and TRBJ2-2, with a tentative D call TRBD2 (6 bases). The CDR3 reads CASIKGTGVGTGELFF. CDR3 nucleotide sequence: TGTGCCAGCATCAAGGGGACGGGAGTTGGCACCGGGGAGCTGTTTTTT.